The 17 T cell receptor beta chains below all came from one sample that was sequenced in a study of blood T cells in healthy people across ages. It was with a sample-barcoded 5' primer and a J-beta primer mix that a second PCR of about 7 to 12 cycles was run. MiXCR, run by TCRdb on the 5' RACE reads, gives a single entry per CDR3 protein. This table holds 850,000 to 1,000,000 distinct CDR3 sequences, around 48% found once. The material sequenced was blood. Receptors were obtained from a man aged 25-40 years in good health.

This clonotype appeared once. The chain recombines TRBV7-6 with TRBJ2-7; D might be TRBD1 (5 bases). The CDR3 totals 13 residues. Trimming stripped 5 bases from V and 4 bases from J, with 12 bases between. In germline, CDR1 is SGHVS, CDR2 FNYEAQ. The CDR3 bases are TGTGCCAGCAGCGAGACAGACTTATACGAGCAGTACTTC. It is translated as CASSETDLYEQYF.

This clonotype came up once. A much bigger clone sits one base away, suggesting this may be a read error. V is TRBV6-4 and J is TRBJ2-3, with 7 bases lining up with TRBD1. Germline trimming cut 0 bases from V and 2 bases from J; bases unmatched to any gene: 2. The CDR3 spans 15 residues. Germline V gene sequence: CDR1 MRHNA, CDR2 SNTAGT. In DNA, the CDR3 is TGTGCCAGCAGTGACTCGGACAGGACCACAGATACGCAGTATTTT. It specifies CASSDSDRTTDTQYF.

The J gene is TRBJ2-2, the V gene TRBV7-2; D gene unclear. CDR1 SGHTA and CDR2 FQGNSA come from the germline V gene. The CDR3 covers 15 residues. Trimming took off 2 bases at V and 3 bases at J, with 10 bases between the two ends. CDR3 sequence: CASSLMAAYTGELFF. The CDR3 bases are TGTGCCAGCAGCTTAATGGCGGCCTACACCGGGGAGCTGTTTTTT.

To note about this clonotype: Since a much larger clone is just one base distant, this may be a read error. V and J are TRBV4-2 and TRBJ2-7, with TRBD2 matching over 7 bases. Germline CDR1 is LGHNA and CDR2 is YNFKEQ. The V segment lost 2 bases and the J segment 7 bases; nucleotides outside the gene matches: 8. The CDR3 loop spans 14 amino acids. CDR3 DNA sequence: TGTGCCAGCAGCCAAAAGGCGGGGGACGATGAGCAGTACTTC. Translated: CASSQKAGDDEQYF.

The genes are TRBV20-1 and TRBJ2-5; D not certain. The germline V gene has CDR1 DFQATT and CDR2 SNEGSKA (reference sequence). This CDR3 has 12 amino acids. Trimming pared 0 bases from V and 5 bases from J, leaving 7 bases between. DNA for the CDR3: TGCAGTGCTAGAGATTTAGTGGAGACCCAGTACTTC. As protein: CSARDLVETQYF.

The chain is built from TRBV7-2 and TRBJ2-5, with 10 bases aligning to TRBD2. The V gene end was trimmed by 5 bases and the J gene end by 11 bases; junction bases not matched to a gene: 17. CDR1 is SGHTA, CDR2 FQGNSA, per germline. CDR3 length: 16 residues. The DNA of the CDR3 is TGTGCCAGCAGCCTAGTTCTAGCGGGGGACTACAATGAGCAGTACTTC. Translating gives CASSLVLAGDYNEQYF.

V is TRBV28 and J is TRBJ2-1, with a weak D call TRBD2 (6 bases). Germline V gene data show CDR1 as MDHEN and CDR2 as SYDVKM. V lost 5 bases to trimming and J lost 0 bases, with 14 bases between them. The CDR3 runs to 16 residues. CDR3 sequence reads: CASSIRTSLSYNEQFF. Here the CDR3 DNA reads TGTGCCAGCAGTATCCGAACTAGCCTCTCCTACAATGAGCAGTTCTTC.

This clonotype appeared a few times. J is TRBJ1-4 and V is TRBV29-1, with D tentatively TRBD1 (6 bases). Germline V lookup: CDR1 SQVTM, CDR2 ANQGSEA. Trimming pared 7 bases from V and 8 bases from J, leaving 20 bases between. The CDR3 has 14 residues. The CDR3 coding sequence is TGCAGCGCTCCAGAACGGACAAGGGGGGAAAAACTGTTTTTT. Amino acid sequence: CSAPERTRGEKLFF. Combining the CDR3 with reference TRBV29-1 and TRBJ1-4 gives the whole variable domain SAVISQKPSRDICQRGTSLTIQCQVDSQVTMMFWYRQQPGQSLTLIATANQGSEATYESGFVIDKFPISRPNLTFSTLTVSNMSPEDSSIYLCSAPERTRGEKLFFGSGTQLSVL.

The CDR3 sequence is CASSLPGTINEQFF. CDR3 bases: TGTGCCAGCAGTTTACCGGGGACCATCAATGAGCAGTTCTTC. This chain connects TRBV28 to TRBJ2-1, with D possibly being TRBD1 or TRBD2 (5 bases each). Germline CDR1 and CDR2: MDHEN and SYDVKM. The V and J ends lost 2 bases and 6 bases respectively, with 11 bases between them. This CDR3 has 14 amino acids.

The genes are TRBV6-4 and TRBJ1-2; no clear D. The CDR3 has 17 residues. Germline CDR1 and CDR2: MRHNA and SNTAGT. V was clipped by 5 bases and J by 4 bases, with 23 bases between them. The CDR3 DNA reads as TGTGCCAGCAGTTCCACGTCAGGCAGAAATTTTTCCTATGGCTACACCTTC. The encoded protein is CASSSTSGRNFSYGYTF.

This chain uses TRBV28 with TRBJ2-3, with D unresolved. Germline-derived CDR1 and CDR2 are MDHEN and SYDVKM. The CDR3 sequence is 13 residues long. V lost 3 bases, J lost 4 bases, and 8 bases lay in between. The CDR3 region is CASSFAPSDTQYF. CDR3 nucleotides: TGTGCCAGCAGTTTCGCCCCCTCAGATACGCAGTATTTT.

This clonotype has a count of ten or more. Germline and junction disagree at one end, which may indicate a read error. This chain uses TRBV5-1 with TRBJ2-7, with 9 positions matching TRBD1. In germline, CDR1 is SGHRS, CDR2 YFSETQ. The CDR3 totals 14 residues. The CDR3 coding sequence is TGTGCCAGCAGTTTCGGGACAGGGACCTACGAGCAGTACTTC. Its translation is CASSFGTGTYEQYF.

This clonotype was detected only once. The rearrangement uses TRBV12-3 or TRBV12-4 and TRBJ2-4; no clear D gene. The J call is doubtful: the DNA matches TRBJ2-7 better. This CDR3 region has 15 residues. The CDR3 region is CASSLRGLLPYEQYF. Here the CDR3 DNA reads TGTGCCAGCAGTTTACGAGGCTTACTACCCTACGAGCAGTACTTC.

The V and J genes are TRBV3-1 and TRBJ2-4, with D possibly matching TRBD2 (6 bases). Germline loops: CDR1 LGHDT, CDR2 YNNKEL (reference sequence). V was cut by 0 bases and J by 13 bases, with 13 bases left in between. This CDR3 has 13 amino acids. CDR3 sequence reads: CASSQDHSGEQYF. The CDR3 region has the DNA TGTGCCAGCAGCCAAGATCACTCGGGGGAGCAGTACTTC.

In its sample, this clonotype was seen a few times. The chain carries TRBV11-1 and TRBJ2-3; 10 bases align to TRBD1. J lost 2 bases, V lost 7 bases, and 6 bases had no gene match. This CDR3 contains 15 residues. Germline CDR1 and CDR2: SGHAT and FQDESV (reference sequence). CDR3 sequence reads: CASTTGQGVTDTQYF. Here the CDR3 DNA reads TGTGCCAGCACTACCGGACAGGGGGTCACAGATACGCAGTATTTT. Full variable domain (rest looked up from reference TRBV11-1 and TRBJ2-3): EAEVAQSPRYKITEKSQAVAFWCDPISGHATLYWYRQILGQGPELLVQFQDESVVDDSQLPKDRFSAERLKGVDSTLKIQPAELGDSAMYLCASTTGQGVTDTQYFGPGTRLTVL.

Here the CDR3 DNA reads TGTGCCAGCAGCTCAGGGACTAGCGGGGGCACAGATACGCAGTATTTT. Amino acid sequence: CASSSGTSGGTDTQYF. The V gene is TRBV7-2, the J gene TRBJ2-3; 13 positions agree with TRBD2. The CDR3 has 16 residues. V dropped 4 bases and J dropped 1; count of bases not matched to a gene: 2. CDR1 and CDR2 from the germline V gene are SGHTA and FQGNSA. Variable domain in full (rest from reference TRBV7-2 and TRBJ2-3): GAGVSQSPSNKVTEKGKDVELRCDPISGHTALYWYRQSLGQGLEFLIYFQGNSAPDKSGLPSDRFSAERTGGSVSTLTIQRTQQEDSAVYLCASSSGTSGGTDTQYFGPGTRLTVL.

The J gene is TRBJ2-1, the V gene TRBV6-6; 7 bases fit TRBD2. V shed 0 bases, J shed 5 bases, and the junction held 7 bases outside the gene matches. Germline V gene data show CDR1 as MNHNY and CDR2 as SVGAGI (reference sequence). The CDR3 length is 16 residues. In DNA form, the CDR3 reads TGTGCCAGCAGTTACTCCGGCGGGGGAACCGACAATGAGCAGTTCTTC. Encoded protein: CASSYSGGGTDNEQFF.